This T cell receptor beta chain came from a study of T cell repertoires in aging, cancer and after chemotherapy. Whole-study context: Over several months to years, re-sampled healthy donor repertoires clearly shared clones. The whole study produced a dataset of about 8.8 million TCR reads.

Rearranged V-D-J TRB sequences were amplified with a mixed TRB-A/B primer pool. One entry per CDR3 protein, called by TCRdb with MiXCR from the multiplex PCR reads. The table lists around 10,000 distinct CDR3 sequences, about 33% of them singletons, with over 15% in the top ten. The template was genomic DNA from peripheral blood, not RNA. General study points: In each cancer cohort, median generation probability increased across chemotherapy, suggesting thymic output rebounded. Loss of evenness, beyond lost richness, contributed to age-related TCR diversity decline in cancer patients.

Trimming stripped 4 bases from V and 7 bases from J, with 14 bases between. Germline V gene lookup returns CDR1 SEHNR and CDR2 FQNEAQ (reference sequence). The CDR3 spans 15 residues. Regarding this clonotype: Its antigen is not identified.

The sequenced material came from blood. The source of this sequence is a human donor in good health. The donor label of this sample is uncertain. V gene TRBV7-9 combines with J gene TRBJ1-6; D is perhaps TRBD1 (6 bases). The CDR3 DNA follows: TGTGCCAGCAGCTCCCCAGGGGCCGGGAATTCACCCCTCCACTTT. It encodes CASSSPGAGNSPLHF.